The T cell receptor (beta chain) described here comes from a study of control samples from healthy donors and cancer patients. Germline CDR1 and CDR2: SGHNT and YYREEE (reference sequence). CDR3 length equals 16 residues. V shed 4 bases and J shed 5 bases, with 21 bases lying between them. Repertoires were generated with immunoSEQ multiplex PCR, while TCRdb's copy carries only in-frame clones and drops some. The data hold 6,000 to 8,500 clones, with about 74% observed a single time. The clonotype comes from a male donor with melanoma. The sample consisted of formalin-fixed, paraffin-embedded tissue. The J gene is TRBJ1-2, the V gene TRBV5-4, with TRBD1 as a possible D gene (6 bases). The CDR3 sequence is CASSHPDRKSGYGYTF. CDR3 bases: TGTGCCAGCAGCCACCCCGACAGGAAGAGTGGGTATGGCTACACCTTC.